The 11 T cell receptor beta chains reported below all come from one sample, sequenced in a study of human T cells and chemical hapten exposure. TCRdb recomputed calls from the RACE reads with MiXCR, one row per CDR3 protein. The table includes 130,000 or so distinct CDR3 sequences, about 9.4% detected once. Time point: healthy volunteer bleed at 2 weeks. Unfractionated whole blood yielded total RNA. Sequencing was done on a sample of whole blood. The receptors stem from a male donor in good health. Some clones in this sample may be carry-over from other donors' samples.

This clonotype has a handful of counts. The CDR3 reads CASSRALGTEDEQYF. CDR3 bases: TGTGCCAGTAGTAGGGCCCTCGGGACAGAAGACGAGCAGTACTTC. The genes are TRBV19 and TRBJ2-7; 7 positions agree with TRBD1. The CDR3 spans 15 residues. Germline CDR1 is LNHDA and CDR2 is SQIVND (reference sequence). After removal of 4 bases from V and 5 bases from J, the junction contained 11 bases not matched to a gene.

Many counts were recorded for this clonotype. The chain combines TRBV11-1 with TRBJ1-1; 8 bases align to TRBD1. V dropped 4 bases and J dropped 0; count of bases not matched to a gene: 7. There are 16 residues in the CDR3. Per germline, CDR1 SGHAT and CDR2 FQDESV (reference sequence). CDR3 sequence: CASSSPRDRLNTEAFF. As DNA, the CDR3 is TGTGCCAGCAGCTCCCCCCGGGACAGGTTGAACACTGAAGCTTTCTTT.

This clonotype has a handful of counts. The chain links TRBV7-9 to TRBJ2-1, with 14 bases identical to TRBD2. The CDR3 length is 16 residues. V was pared by 5 bases and J by 8 bases, with 8 bases of the junction left unmatched. Germline CDR1 SEHNR, CDR2 FQNEAQ (reference sequence). CDR3 loop: CASSTTSGRVRDEQFF. In nucleotides, the CDR3 is TGTGCCAGCAGCACGACTAGCGGGAGGGTCAGGGATGAGCAGTTCTTC.

The chain has TRBV2 and TRBJ2-7, with 8 bases lining up with TRBD1. J lost 0 bases, V lost 5 bases, and 9 bases had no gene match. Germline V gives CDR1 SNHLY, CDR2 FYNNEI. The CDR3 contains 16 residues. The CDR3 is CASSSQGQGNSYEQYF. CDR3 in DNA: TGTGCCAGCAGTTCCCAAGGACAGGGAAACTCCTACGAGCAGTACTTC.

On this clonotype: A much larger clone differs by one base, so this may be a read error. The chain recombines TRBV27 with TRBJ1-4; a weak D match, TRBD1 (5 bases). V was clipped by 5 bases and J by 7 bases, with 20 bases between them. The CDR3 covers 16 residues. CDR1 and CDR2 from the germline V gene are MNHEY and SMNVEV (reference sequence). CDR3 in amino acids: CASSGAGRNFGEKLFF. The DNA of the CDR3 is TGTGCCAGCAGTGGGGCAGGAAGAAACTTTGGTGAAAAACTGTTTTTT.

This clonotype turned up a few times. This chain joins TRBV7-9 and TRBJ2-3, with a tentative D call TRBD2 (5 bases). This CDR3 spans 15 amino acids. Trimming left V 2 bases short and J 1 base short, with 10 bases between. Germline V gives CDR1 SEHNR, CDR2 FQNEAQ (reference sequence). The CDR3 coding sequence is TGTGCCAGCAGCTTATTCAGTAGCGGCACAGATACGCAGTATTTT. Translation: CASSLFSSGTDTQYF. The variable domain in full, with the rest retrieved from reference TRBV7-9 and TRBJ2-3, is DTGVSQNPRHKITKRGQNVTFRCDPISEHNRLYWYRQTLGQGPEFLTYFQNEAQLEKSRLLSDRFSAERPKGSFSTLEIQRTEQGDSAMYLCASSLFSSGTDTQYFGPGTRLTVL.

This clonotype was counted a few times. The rearrangement joins TRBV4-3 to TRBJ2-7; 13 bases agree with TRBD2. The CDR3 sequence is 16 residues long. J gave up 6 bases and V 4 bases, and 9 bases lay outside the gene matches. Germline V gives CDR1 LGHNA, CDR2 YSLEER. CDR3: CASSRTSGGEGGEQYF. The CDR3 DNA follows: TGCGCCAGCAGCCGGACTAGCGGGGGTGAGGGGGGCGAGCAGTACTTC.

This clonotype has only a few counts. The V and J genes are TRBV15 and TRBJ2-1, with D possibly matching TRBD2 (5 bases). Germline V CDR1 and CDR2: LNHNV, YYDKDF (reference sequence). V was pared by 1 base and J by 12 bases, with 25 bases between. This CDR3 is 17 amino acids long. The CDR3 reads CATSRVGFRGAENGQFF. In DNA form, the CDR3 reads TGTGCCACCAGCAGAGTGGGCTTCCGGGGAGCCGAGAACGGGCAGTTCTTC.

V usage is TRBV10-3 and J usage is TRBJ2-5, with no clear D. In germline, CDR1 is ENHRY, CDR2 SYGVKD. V was shortened by 3 bases and J by 1 base, with 15 bases between the two germline ends. This CDR3 spans 16 amino acids. CDR3 sequence (DNA): TGTGCCATCAGTGACCCCGAAGACCCCTTCCAAGAGACCCAGTACTTC. Translated, it gives CAISDPEDPFQETQYF.

In its sample, this clonotype was seen a few times. This chain links TRBV15 with TRBJ2-7; 9 bases fit TRBD1. The V gene end was trimmed by 5 bases and the J gene end by 7 bases; junction bases not matched to a gene: 15. The CDR3 consists of 16 residues. CDR1 and CDR2 from the germline V gene are LNHNV and YYDKDF (reference sequence). The CDR3 loop reads CATSLRVTGGWFEQYF. In nucleotides, the CDR3 is TGTGCCACCAGCCTCAGGGTCACAGGGGGCTGGTTTGAGCAGTACTTC.

This clonotype was recorded a few times. CDR3 residues: CASSPTSNTEAFF. The CDR3 nucleotides are TGTGCCAGCAGTCCGACATCGAACACTGAAGCTTTCTTT. This chain joins TRBV12-3 or TRBV12-4 and TRBJ1-1; D gene unclear. The CDR3 sequence is 13 residues long. Deletions cut 5 bases from V and 1 base from J, with 8 bases between.